This T cell receptor beta chain emerged from a study of T cell responses to AZD1222 COVID-19 vaccine. CDR3 length: 13 residues. V lost 3 bases, J lost 6 bases, and 1 base stayed unmatched. Overall study findings and caveats: Donors were chiefly white British, with a greater number of females, and clonal diversity was perhaps underestimated.

Sequencing was performed with immunoSEQ multiplex PCR; in TCRdb, only in-frame clones are kept and a portion is missing. The repertoire holds around 130,000 clones, 80% to 95% seen once, with about 4.1% in the top ten. Details on this clone: As yet, its antigen is unknown.

The sequenced sample was peripheral blood, obtained 28 days after the second AZD1222 dose. This sequence joins TRBV12-3 or TRBV12-4 and TRBJ2-4; the match to TRBD1 covers 8 bases. The sequence derives from an adult who received the AZD1222 COVID-19 vaccine. The CDR3 protein is CASSFGQGNIQYF. As DNA, the CDR3 is TGTGCCAGCAGTTTTGGACAGGGAAACATTCAGTACTTC.